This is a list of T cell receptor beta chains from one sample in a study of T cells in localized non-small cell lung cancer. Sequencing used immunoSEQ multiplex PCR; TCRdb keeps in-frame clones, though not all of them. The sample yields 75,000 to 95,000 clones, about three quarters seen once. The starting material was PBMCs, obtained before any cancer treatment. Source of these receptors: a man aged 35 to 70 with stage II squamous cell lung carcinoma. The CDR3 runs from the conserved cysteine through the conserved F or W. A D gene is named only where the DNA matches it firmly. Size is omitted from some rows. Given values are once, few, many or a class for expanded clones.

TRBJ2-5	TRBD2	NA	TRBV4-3	TGCGCCAGCAGCGCAGCGGGGGGGCGGGGAGAGACCCAGTACTTC	CASSAAGGRGETQYF
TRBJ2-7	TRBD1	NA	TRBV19	TGTGCCAGTAGTATCGGACAGGGGGGATCCTACGAGCAGTACTTC	CASSIGQGGSYEQYF
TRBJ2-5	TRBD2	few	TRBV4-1	TGCGCCAGCAGCCACCTACGGGAGGAAGAGACCCAGTACTTC	CASSHLREEETQYF
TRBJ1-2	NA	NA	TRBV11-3	TGTGCCAGCAGTCCAGGGTTCCAGATAAAAACTTATGGCTACACCTTC	CASSPGFQIKTYGYTF
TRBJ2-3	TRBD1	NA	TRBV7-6	TGTGCCAGCACCCGCAGGGGACAGAGGACAGATACGCAGTATTTT	CASTRRGQRTDTQYF
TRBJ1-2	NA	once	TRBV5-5	TGTGCCAGCAGCCTGATGGACGTGGTGTCGGGCTACACCTTC	CASSLMDVVSGYTF
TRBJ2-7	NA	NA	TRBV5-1	TGCGCCAGCAGCTTGGTCTCGGGGCTCTACGAGCAGTACTTC	CASSLVSGLYEQYF
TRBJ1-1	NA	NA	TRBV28	TGTGCCAGCAGAGTCGGTTGGGGCACTGAAGCTTTCTTT	CASRVGWGTEAFF
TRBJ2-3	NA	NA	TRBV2	TGTGCCAGCTCCCTGGAGGGAAAGGGTTCAGATACGCAGTATTTT	CASSLEGKGSDTQYF
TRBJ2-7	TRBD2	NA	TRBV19	TGTGCCAGTAGTATGGGACTAGCGGGAGACGAGCAGTACTTC	CASSMGLAGDEQYF
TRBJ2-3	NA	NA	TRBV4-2	TGTGCCAGCAGCCAGAGTAGCACAGATACGCAGTATTTT	CASSQSSTDTQYF
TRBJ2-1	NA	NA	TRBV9	TGTGCCAGCAGCGTTTATGAGAGGAATGAGCAGTTCTTC	CASSVYERNEQFF
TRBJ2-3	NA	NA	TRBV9	TGTGCCAGCAGCGTAGGGGTCTCAGATACGCAGTATTTT	CASSVGVSDTQYF
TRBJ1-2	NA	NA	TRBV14	TGTGCCAGCAGCTACCGGGACGCCGCCAACGGGGGCTACACCTTC	CASSYRDAANGGYTF
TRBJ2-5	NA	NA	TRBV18	TGTGCCAGCTCACCACGGCCAGGTCAAGAGACCCAGTACTTC	CASSPRPGQETQYF
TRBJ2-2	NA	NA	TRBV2	TGTGCCAGCAGTGAAGGACGGACGAACACCGGGGAGCTGTTTTTT	CASSEGRTNTGELFF
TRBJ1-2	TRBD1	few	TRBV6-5	TGTGCCAGCAGTGGAGCAGGGGGCTGGTATGGCTACACCTTC	CASSGAGGWYGYTF
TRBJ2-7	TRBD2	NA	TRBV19	TGTGCCAGTAGTATAGGGACTAGCGGGAGTGGTGAGCAGTACTTC	CASSIGTSGSGEQYF
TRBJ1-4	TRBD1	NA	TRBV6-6	TGTGCCAGCACCAGGGACGGGACAGGTGGTGAAAAACTGTTTTTT	CASTRDGTGGEKLFF
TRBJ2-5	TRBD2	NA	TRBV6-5	TGTGCCAGCAGGCCTAGCGGCCAAGAGACCCAGTACTTC	CASRPSGQETQYF
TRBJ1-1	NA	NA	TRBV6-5	TGTGCCAGCAGCCATAGGGACGGGGGGTACACTGAAGCTTTCTTT	CASSHRDGGYTEAFF
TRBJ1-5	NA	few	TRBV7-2	TGTGCCAGCAGCTTAGACAGCCCCAATCAGCCCCAGCATTTT	CASSLDSPNQPQHF
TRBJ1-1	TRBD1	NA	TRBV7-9	TGTGCCAGCAGCCCGAGGACAGGGGCCACTGAAGCTTTCTTT	CASSPRTGATEAFF
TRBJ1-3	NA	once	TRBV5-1	TGCGCCAGCAGGAAGACATTCTCTGGAAACACCATATATTTT	CASRKTFSGNTIYF
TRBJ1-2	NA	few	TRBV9	TGTGCCAGCAGCGTAGTGGGGGGGAACTATGGCTACACCTTC	CASSVVGGNYGYTF
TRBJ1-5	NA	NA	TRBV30	TGTGCCTGGAGTCTACAGGGAAGTCAGCCCCAGCATTTT	CAWSLQGSQPQHF
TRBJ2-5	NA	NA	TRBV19	TGTGCCAGTAGTATGTCGGGGACCCAGTACTTC	CASSMSGTQYF
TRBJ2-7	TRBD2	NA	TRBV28	TGTGCCGCCCAACCAAGCGGGGTGTCCTACGAGCAGTACTTC	CAAQPSGVSYEQYF
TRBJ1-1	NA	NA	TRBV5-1	TGCGCCAGCACCGTGGCCTCGGAAAACACTGAAGCTTTCTTT	CASTVASENTEAFF
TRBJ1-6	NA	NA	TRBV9	TGTGCCAGCAGCGTATCCGCCGACATTGATTCACCCCTCCACTTT	CASSVSADIDSPLHF
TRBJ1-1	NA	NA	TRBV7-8	TGTGCCAGCAGTTCGGTGGGCGCTGAAGCTTTCTTT	CASSSVGAEAFF
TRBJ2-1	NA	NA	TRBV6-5	TGTGCCAGCAGTTACTCGGGAAGGTACAATGAGCAGTTCTTC	CASSYSGRYNEQFF
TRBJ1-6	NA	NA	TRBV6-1	TGTGCCAGCATAGAGACAGGAAATTCACCCCTCCACTTT	CASIETGNSPLHF